The present T cell receptor (beta chain) was sequenced within a study of OX40 agonist ivuxolimab in advanced cancers. The CDR3 consists of 13 residues. Per germline, CDR1 MNHEY and CDR2 SVGAGI. The ends lost 6 bases at V and 8 bases at J; junction bases unmatched: 4. Clones were read by immunoSEQ multiplex PCR, and TCRdb kept only the in-frame ones, dropping some. The sample contains about 54,000 clones, about 83% of which appear only once. V is TRBV6-5 and J is TRBJ1-2; 12 bases are shared with TRBD1. The sample in question was CD4+ or CD8+ T cells sorted from blood, obtained in a trial of the OX40 agonist ivuxolimab. The TCR comes from an adult with an advanced solid tumor such as melanoma, head and neck, liver or kidney cancer. The DNA of the CDR3 is TGTGCCAGCAGGGGAGGGACAGGGGGCGGCTACACCTTC. Its translation is CASRGGTGGGYTF.